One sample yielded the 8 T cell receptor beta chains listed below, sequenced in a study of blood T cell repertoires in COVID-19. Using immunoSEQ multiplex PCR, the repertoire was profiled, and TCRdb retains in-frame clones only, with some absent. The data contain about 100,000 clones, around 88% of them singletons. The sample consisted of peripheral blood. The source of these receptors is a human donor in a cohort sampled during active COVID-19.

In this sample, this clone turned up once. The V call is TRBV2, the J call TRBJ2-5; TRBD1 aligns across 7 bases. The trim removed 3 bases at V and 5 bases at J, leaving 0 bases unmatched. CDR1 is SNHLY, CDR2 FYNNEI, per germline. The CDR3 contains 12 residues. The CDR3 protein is CASSETGETQYF. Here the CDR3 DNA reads TGTGCCAGCAGTGAGACAGGGGAGACCCAGTACTTC.

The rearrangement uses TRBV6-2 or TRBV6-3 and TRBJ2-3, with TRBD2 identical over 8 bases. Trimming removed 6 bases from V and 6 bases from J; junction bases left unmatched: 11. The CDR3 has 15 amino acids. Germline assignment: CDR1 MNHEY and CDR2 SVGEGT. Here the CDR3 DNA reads TGTGCCAGCAGCACTCCGGGACTAGGGGAGGATACGCAGTATTTT. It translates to CASSTPGLGEDTQYF.

CDR3 sequence reads: CASRAEATLGYTF. The CDR3, as DNA: TGTGCCAGCAGGGCCGAGGCCACCCTAGGCTACACCTTC. The chain carries TRBV2 and TRBJ1-2; no clear D. The germline CDR1 and CDR2 sequences are SNHLY and FYNNEI. V was pared by 6 bases and J by 8 bases, with 16 bases between. This CDR3 is 13 amino acids long.

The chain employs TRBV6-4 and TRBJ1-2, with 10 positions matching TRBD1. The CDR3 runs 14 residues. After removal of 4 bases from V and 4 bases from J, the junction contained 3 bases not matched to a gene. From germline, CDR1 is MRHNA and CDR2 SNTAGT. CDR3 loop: CASSGGTGAYGYTF. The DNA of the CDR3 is TGTGCCAGCAGTGGCGGGACAGGGGCCTATGGCTACACCTTC.

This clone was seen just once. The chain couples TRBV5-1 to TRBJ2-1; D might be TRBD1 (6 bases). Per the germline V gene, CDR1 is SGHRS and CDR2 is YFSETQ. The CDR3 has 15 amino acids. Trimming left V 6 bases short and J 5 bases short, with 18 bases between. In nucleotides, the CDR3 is TGCGCCAGCAAAGACAGGCCGTGGGCGAACAATGAGCAGTTCTTC. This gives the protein CASKDRPWANNEQFF.

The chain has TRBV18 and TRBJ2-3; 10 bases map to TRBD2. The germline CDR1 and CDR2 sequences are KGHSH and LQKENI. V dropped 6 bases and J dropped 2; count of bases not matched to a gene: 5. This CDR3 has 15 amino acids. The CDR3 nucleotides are TGTGCCAGCTCTCTAGCGGGAGCAATCACAGATACGCAGTATTTT. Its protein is CASSLAGAITDTQYF. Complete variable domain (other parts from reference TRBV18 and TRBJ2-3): NAGVMQNPRHLVRRRGQEARLRCSPMKGHSHVYWYRQLPEEGLKFMVYLQKENIIDESGMPKERFSAEFPKEGPSILRIQQVVRGDSAAYFCASSLAGAITDTQYFGPGTRLTVL.

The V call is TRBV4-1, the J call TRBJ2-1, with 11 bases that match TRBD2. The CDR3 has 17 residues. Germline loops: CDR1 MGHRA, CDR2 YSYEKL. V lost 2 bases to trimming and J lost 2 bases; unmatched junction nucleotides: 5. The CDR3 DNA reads TGCGCCAGCAGCCAACCCACTAGCGGGAGTCCCTACAATGAGCAGTTCTTC. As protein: CASSQPTSGSPYNEQFF.

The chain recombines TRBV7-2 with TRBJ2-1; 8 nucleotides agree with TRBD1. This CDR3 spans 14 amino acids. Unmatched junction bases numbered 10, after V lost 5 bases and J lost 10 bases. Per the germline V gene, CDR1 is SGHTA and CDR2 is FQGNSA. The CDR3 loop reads CASSPRTGTGEQFF. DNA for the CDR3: TGTGCCAGCAGCCCCCGGACAGGGACTGGCGAGCAGTTCTTC.